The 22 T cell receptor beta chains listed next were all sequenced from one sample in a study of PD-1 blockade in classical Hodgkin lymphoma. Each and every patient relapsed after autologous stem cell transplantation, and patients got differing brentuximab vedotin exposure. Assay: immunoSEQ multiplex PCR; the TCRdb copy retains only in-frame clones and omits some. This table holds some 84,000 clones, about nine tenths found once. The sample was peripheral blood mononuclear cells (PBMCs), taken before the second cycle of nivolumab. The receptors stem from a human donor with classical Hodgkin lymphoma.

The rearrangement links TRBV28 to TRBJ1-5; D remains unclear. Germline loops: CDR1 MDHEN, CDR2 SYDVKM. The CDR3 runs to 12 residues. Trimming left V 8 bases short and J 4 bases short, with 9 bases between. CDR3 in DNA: TGTGCCAGCCAGAGGGCGAATCAGCCCCAGCATTTT. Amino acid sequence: CASQRANQPQHF. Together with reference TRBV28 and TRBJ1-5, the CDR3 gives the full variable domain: DVKVTQSSRYLVKRTGEKVFLECVQDMDHENMFWYRQDPGLGLRLIYFSYDVKMKEKGDIPEGYSVSREKKERFSLILESASTNQTSMYLCASQRANQPQHFGDGTRLSIL.

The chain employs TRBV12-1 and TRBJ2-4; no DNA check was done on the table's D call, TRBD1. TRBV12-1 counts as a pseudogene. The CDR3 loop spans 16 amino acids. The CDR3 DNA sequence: TGTGCCAGCAGCTACTCCGGGGACAGGGCCAAAAACATTCAGTACTTC. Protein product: CASSYSGDRAKNIQYF.

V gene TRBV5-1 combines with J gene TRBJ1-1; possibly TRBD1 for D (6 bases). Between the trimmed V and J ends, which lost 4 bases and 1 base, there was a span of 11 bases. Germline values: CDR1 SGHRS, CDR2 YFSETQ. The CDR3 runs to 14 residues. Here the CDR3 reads CASSLWTANTEAFF. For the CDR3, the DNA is TGCGCCAGCAGCCTATGGACAGCGAACACTGAAGCTTTCTTT. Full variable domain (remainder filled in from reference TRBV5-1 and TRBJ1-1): KAGVTQTPRYLIKTRGQQVTLSCSPISGHRSVSWYQQTPGQGLQFLFEYFSETQRNKGNFPGRFSGRQFSNSRSEMNVSTLELGDSALYLCASSLWTANTEAFFGQGTRLTVV.

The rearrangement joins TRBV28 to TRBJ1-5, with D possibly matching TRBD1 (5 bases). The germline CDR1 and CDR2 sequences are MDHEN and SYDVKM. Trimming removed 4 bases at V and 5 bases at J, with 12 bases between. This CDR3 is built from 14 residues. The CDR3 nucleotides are TGTGCCAGCAGTTCCGGGGGGGGGTATCAGCCCCAGCATTTT. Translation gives CASSSGGGYQPQHF.

The CDR3, as DNA: TGTGCCAGCAGCTTAGCGCCGCGGGTTGCAGATACGCAGTATTTT. It is translated as CASSLAPRVADTQYF. The chain recombines TRBV7-6 with TRBJ2-3; D may be TRBD2 (5 bases). This CDR3 contains 15 residues. V gave up 0 bases and J gave up 4 bases, with 11 bases separating them. The germline gives CDR1 SGHVS, CDR2 FNYEAQ.

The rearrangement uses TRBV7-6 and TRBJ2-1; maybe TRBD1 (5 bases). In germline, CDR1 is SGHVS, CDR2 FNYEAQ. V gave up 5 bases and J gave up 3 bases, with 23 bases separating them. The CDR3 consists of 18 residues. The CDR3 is CASSPTLGQGDYYNEQFF. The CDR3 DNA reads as TGTGCCAGCAGCCCTACCCTAGGGCAGGGCGATTACTACAATGAGCAGTTCTTC. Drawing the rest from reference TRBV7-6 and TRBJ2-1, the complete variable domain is GAGVSQSPRYKVTKRGQDVALRCDPISGHVSLYWYRQALGQGPEFLTYFNYEAQQDKSGLPNDRFSAERPEGSISTLTIQRTEQRDSAMYRCASSPTLGQGDYYNEQFFGPGTRLTVL.

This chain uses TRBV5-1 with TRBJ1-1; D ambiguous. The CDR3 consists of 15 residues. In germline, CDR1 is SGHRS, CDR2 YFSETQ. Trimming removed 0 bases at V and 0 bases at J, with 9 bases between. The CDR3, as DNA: TGCGCCAGCAGCTTGGACGGCTCCGTGAACACTGAAGCTTTCTTT. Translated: CASSLDGSVNTEAFF.

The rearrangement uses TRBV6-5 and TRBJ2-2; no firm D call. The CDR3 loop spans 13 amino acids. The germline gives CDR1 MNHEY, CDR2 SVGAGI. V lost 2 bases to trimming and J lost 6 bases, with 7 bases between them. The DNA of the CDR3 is TGTGCCAGCAGTTACAACACCGCCGGGGAGCTGTTTTTT. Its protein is CASSYNTAGELFF.

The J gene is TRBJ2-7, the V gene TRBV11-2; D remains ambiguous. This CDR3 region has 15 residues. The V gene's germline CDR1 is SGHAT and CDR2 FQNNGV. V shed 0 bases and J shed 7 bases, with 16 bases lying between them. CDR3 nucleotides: TGTGCCAGCAGCTTAGATTCCACTGGGATAAGGGAGCAGTACTTC. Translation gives CASSLDSTGIREQYF.

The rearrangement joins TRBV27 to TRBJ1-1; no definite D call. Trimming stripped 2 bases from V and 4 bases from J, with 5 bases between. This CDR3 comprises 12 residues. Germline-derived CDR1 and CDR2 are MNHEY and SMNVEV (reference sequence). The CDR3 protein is CASSLSGTEAFF. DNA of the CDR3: TGTGCCAGCAGTTTAAGCGGCACTGAAGCTTTCTTT.

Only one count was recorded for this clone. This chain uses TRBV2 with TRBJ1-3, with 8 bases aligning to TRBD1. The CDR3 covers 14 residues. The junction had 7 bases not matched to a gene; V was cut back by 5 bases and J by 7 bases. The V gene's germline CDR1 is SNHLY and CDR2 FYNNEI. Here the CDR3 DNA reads TGTGCCAGCAGTTTTGGACAGGGCGCGAACACCATATATTTT. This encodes CASSFGQGANTIYF.

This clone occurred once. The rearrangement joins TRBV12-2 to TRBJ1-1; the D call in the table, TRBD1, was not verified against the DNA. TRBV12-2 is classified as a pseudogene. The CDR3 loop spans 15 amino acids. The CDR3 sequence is CASRLASPKNTEAFF. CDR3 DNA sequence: TGTGCAAGTCGCTTAGCGTCCCCCAAGAACACTGAAGCTTTCTTT.

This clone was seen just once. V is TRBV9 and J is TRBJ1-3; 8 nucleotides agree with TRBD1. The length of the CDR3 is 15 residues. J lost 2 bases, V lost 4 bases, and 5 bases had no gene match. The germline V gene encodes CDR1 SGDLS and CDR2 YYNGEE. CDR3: CASSNRQGTGNTIYF. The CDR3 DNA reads TGTGCCAGCAGCAACCGACAGGGGACTGGAAACACCATATATTTT.

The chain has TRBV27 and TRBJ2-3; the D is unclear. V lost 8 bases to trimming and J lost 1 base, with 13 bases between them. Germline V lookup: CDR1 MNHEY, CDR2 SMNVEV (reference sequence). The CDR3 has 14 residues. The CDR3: CASRDLLGTDTQYF. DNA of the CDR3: TGTGCCAGCCGTGACTTGCTGGGCACAGATACGCAGTATTTT.

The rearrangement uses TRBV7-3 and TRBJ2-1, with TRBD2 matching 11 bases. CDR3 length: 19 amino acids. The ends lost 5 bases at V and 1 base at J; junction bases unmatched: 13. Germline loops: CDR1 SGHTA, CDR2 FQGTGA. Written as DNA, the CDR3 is TGTGCCAGCAGCCCAACTAGCGGGAGAAGGGGGAGGTCCTACAATGAGCAGTTCTTC. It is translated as CASSPTSGRRGRSYNEQFF.

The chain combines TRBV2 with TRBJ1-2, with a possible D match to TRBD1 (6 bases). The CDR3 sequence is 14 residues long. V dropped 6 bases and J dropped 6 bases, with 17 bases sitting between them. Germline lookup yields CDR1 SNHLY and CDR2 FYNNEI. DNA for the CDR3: TGTGCCAGCAGCGATCCCGCCAGGGGCCATGGCTACACCTTC. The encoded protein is CASSDPARGHGYTF.

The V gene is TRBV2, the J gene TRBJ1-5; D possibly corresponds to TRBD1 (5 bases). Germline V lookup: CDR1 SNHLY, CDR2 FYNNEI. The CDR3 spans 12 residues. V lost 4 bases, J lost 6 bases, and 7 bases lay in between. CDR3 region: CASSGGTQPQHF. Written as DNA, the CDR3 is TGTGCCAGCAGTGGAGGGACTCAGCCCCAGCATTTT. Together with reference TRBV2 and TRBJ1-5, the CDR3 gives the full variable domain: EPEVTQTPSHQVTQMGQEVILRCVPISNHLYFYWYRQILGQKVEFLVSFYNNEISEKSEIFDDQFSVERPDGSNFTLKIRSTKLEDSAMYFCASSGGTQPQHFGDGTRLSIL.

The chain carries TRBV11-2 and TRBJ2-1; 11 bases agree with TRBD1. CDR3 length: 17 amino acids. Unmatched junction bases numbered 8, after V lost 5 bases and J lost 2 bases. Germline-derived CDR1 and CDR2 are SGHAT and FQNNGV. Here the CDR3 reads CASSPLGQGAAYNEQFF. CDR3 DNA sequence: TGTGCCAGCAGCCCCCTCGGACAGGGGGCCGCCTACAATGAGCAGTTCTTC.

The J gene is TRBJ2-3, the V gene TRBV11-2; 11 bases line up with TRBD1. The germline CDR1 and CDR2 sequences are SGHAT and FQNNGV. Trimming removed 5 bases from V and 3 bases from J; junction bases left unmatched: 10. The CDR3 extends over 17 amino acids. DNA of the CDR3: TGTGCCAGCAGCCCGGGGACAGGGGGTTTTATAACAGATACGCAGTATTTT. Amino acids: CASSPGTGGFITDTQYF. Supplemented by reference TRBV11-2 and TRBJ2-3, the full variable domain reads EAGVAQSPRYKIIEKRQSVAFWCNPISGHATLYWYQQILGQGPKLLIQFQNNGVVDDSQLPKDRFSAERLKGVDSTLKIQPAKLEDSAVYLCASSPGTGGFITDTQYFGPGTRLTVL.

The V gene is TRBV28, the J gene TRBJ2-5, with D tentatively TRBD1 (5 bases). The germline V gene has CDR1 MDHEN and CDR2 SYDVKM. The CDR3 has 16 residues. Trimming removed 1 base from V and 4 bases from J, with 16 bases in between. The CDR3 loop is CASSLYSSGRPETQYF. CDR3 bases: TGTGCCAGCAGTTTATACAGTTCAGGGCGGCCAGAGACCCAGTACTTC.

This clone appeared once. The CDR3 DNA sequence: TGTGCCAGCAGCCCAGCGGACAGGCCCTCCTACGAGCAGTACTTC. Its protein product is CASSPADRPSYEQYF. The rearrangement links TRBV5-4 to TRBJ2-7, with 7 bases aligning to TRBD1. With V trimmed by 4 bases and J by 0 bases, 7 bases remained unmatched. This CDR3 is built from 15 residues. CDR1 and CDR2 (germline): SGHNT, YYREEE (reference sequence).

The CDR3 DNA sequence: TGTGCCAGCAGCTATGGACAGGGGTTATATCCCGGGGAGCTGTTTTTT. Its protein product is CASSYGQGLYPGELFF. The V call is TRBV7-6, the J call TRBJ2-2; the match to TRBD1 covers 9 bases. Trimming took 4 bases from V and 6 from J; bases not matched to a gene: 9. Per germline, CDR1 SGHVS and CDR2 FNYEAQ. The CDR3 is 16 amino acids.